This T cell receptor (beta chain) was profiled in a study of cytomegalovirus exposure and HLA in healthy donors. This clone has a handful of counts. The CDR3 runs 17 residues. Trimming removed 0 bases at V and 0 bases at J, with 12 bases between. CDR1 and CDR2 from the germline V gene are SGHTA and FQGNSA. The PCR employed 60 Vbeta primers together with 13 Jbeta primers. Method: immunoSEQ multiplex PCR; TCRdb's copy keeps in-frame clones and lacks some. The data contain 59,000 or so clones, under 80% of them singletons. V and J are TRBV7-2 and TRBJ1-3; D not certain. Sequencing was done on a sample of PBMCs. The receptor comes from a man under 40 in good health and CMV-seropositive. The CDR3 DNA reads as TGTGCCAGCAGCTTAGCTTGGCAGTCAAACTCTGGAAACACCATATATTTT. Translation gives CASSLAWQSNSGNTIYF.